This T cell receptor beta chain originates from a study of shared clonotypes between healthy human individuals. On the study more broadly: A couple of female and three male donors aged 18 to 49 were enrolled.

Adult donors, all healthy and HIV-negative, had no recent acute infections or vaccinations. This CDR3 contains 14 residues. Germline V gene lookup returns CDR1 MNHNY and CDR2 SVGAGI (reference sequence). Trimming took off 2 bases at V and 9 bases at J, with 11 bases between the two ends. In this sample, this clone turned up many times. The identical CDR3 is also encoded by other nucleotide sequences in the sample. The method was immunoSEQ multiplex PCR; TCRdb's version includes in-frame clones alone and lacks a portion of them. Altogether around 500,000 clones are present, 79% being singletons, with the ten largest covering 10% to 15%.

The genes are TRBV6-6 and TRBJ1-6; D unresolved. Sequencing input: PBMCs. This receptor was identified in a woman aged 40 to 49 in good health. Some clones in this sample may be carry-over from other donors' samples. This chain's CDR3 is CASSYEAGGSPLHF. The CDR3 nucleotides are TGTGCCAGCAGTTACGAGGCAGGCGGTTCACCCCTCCACTTT.